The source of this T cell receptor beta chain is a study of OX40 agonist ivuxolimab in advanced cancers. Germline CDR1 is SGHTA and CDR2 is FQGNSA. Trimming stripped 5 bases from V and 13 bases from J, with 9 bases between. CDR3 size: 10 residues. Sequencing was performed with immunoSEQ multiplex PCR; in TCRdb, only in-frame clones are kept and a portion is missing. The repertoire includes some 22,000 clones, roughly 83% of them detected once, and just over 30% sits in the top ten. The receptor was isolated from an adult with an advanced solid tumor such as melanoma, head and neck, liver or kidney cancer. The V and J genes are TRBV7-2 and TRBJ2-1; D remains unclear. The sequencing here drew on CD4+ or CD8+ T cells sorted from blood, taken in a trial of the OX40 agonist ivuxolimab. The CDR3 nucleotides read TGTGCCAGCAGCCTTCTAATCCAGTTCTTC. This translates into CASSLLIQFF.